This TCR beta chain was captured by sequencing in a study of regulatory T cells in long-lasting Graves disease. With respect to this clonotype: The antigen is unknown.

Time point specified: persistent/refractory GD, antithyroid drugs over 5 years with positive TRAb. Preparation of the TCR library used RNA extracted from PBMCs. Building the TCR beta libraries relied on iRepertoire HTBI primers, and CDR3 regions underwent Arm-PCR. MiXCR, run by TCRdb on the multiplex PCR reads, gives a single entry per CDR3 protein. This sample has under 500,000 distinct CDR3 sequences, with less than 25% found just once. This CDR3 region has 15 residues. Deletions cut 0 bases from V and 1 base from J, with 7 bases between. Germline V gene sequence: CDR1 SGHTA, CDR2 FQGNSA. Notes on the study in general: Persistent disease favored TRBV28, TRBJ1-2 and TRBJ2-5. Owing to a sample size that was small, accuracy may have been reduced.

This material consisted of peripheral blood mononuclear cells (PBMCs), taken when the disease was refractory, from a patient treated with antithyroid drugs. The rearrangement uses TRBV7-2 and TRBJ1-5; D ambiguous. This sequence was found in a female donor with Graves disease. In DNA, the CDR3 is TGTGCCAGCAGCTTAGCAGGGTTGAGCAATCAGCCCCAGCATTTT. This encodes CASSLAGLSNQPQHF.